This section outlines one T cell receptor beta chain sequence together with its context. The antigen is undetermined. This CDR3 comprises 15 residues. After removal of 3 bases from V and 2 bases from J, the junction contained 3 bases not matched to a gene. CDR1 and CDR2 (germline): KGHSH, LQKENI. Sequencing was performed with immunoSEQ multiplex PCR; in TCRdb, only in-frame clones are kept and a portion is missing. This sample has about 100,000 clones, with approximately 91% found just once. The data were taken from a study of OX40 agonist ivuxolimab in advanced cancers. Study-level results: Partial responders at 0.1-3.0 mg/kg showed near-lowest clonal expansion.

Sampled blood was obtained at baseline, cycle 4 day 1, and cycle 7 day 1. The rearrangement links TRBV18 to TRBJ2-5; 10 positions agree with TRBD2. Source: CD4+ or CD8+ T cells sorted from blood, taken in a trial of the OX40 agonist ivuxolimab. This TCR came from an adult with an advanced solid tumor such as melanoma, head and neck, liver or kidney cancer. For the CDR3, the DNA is TGTGCCAGCTCACCGGGACTAGCGCGACAAGAGACCCAGTACTTC. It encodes CASSPGLARQETQYF.